A selection of T cell receptor beta chains follows, all from one sample in a study of a mutant IDH1 vaccine in newly diagnosed glioma. The assay was immunoSEQ multiplex PCR, and TCRdb's table has in-frame clones only and misses some. The sample holds about 46,000 clones, about 92% seen once. The antigens these receptors bind are not known. Sample: PBMCs, taken from a glioma patient whose treatment included an IDH1 peptide vaccine. The receptors were gathered from a man in his forties or fifties with glioma. The CDR3 runs from the conserved cysteine through the conserved F or W. A D gene is named only where the DNA matches it firmly. The listing skips clone size in some rows; elsewhere it reads once, few, many or a size class.

clone_size d_call j_call v_call cdr3_nt cdr3_aa
once . TRBJ2-7 TRBV6-5 TGTGCCAGCAGTTACTCTCCCAACTCCTACGAGCAGTACTTC CASSYSPNSYEQYF
. . TRBJ1-5 TRBV9 TGTGCCAGCGGAGGGCGCGGGCATCAGCCCCAGCATTTT CASGGRGHQPQHF
. . TRBJ2-1 TRBV27 TGTGCCAGCAAAAAAATCGCAGGGGGGGGCTACAATGAGCAGTTCTTC CASKKIAGGGYNEQFF
. . TRBJ2-3 TRBV9 TGTGCCAGCAGCGTAAGTAGCGCCAGCACAGATACGCAGTATTTT CASSVSSASTDTQYF
few TRBD1 TRBJ1-6 TRBV27 TGTGCCAGCAGTTTACTTGGACAGGGTGGTTCACCCCTCCACTTT CASSLLGQGGSPLHF
. . TRBJ2-1 TRBV6-5 TGTGCCAGCAGGCCACCTGGGAGGGGGCTAAGTGAGCAGTTCTTC CASRPPGRGLSEQFF
. . TRBJ1-2 TRBV29-1 TGCAGCGTTGAAGATAGGCCATCTGATGGCTACACCTTC CSVEDRPSDGYTF
. TRBD2 TRBJ2-3 TRBV6-1 TGTGCCAGCAGTGGACTAGCGGGGGGCACAGATACGCAGTATTTT CASSGLAGGTDTQYF
. . TRBJ2-5 TRBV11-2 TGTGCCAGCAGCGAGGGTAATTCCCAGTACTTC CASSEGNSQYF
. TRBD2 TRBJ2-3 TRBV29-1 TGCAGCGTTGGCTCGTTAGCGGGAGTTCAAGGTACGCAGTATTTT CSVGSLAGVQGTQYF
. TRBD2 TRBJ2-3 TRBV6-6 TGTGCCAGCAGCCCCCCGGGAGGAAGAGATACGCAGTATTTT CASSPPGGRDTQYF
. . TRBJ1-5 TRBV30 TGTGCCTGGTCTAATAGCAATCAGCCCCAGCATTTT CAWSNSNQPQHF
. . TRBJ1-4 TRBV29-1 TGCAGCGTTATTACAGGGTACGCGAATGAAAAACTGTTTTTT CSVITGYANEKLFF
. . TRBJ1-2 TRBV5-1 TGCGCCAGCAGAATTGACGGGCCGTATGGCTACACCTTC CASRIDGPYGYTF
. TRBD2 TRBJ2-2 TRBV5-1 TGCGCCAGCAGCTTGGTAGCGGGACCGAACACCGGGGAGCTGTTTTTT CASSLVAGPNTGELFF
. . TRBJ1-6 TRBV27 TGTGCAAGCAGTTTTCCCCTGTCACCCCTCCACTTT CASSFPLSPLHF
. . TRBJ2-5 TRBV4-2 TGTGCCAGCAGTCATAAAGGGGCTGGGTACCAAGAGACCCAGTACTTC CASSHKGAGYQETQYF
. . TRBJ1-2 TRBV29-1 TGCAGCGTTGGACTGGGGCCGGGTGGCTACACCTTC CSVGLGPGGYTF
. . TRBJ2-7 TRBV30 TGTGCCTGGAGTGCGGGCGGGATCTCCTACGAGCAGTACTTC CAWSAGGISYEQYF
few . TRBJ2-1 TRBV6-1 TGTGCCAGCAGTGTTATTGGTCGCGGAGGCTCCTACAATGAGCAGTTCTTC CASSVIGRGGSYNEQFF
. TRBD1 TRBJ2-7 TRBV10-3 TGTGCCATCAGTGAAGACAGGGCAGGCCCCTACGAGCAGTACTTC CAISEDRAGPYEQYF
once TRBD1 TRBJ1-4 TRBV28 TGTGCCAGCAGTGATACAGGGGATTGGGAAAAACTGTTTTTT CASSDTGDWEKLFF
. . TRBJ1-1 TRBV29-1 TGCAGCGTTCGCGGCTCTAACACTGAAGCTTTCTTT CSVRGSNTEAFF
. . TRBJ1-2 TRBV12-2 TGTGCAAGTCGCTTACCAGACTGCCGGGACAGGGATTATGGCTACACCTTC CASRLPDCRDRDYGYTF
. TRBD2 TRBJ2-5 TRBV7-8 TGTGCCAGCAGCTTGGGGACTAGCGGGAGGGCCCAGTACTTC CASSLGTSGRAQYF
. TRBD2 TRBJ2-5 TRBV4-3 TGCGCCAGCAGCCAAGAAACGGGACTAGCGGGGAGGAGCCAGTACTTC CASSQETGLAGRSQYF
. . TRBJ2-1 TRBV7-9 TGTGCCAGCAGCTCACCTAGTAGGCAGGGAGGTTCCTACAATGAGCAGTTCTTC CASSSPSRQGGSYNEQFF
. . TRBJ2-2 TRBV11-3 TGTGCCAGCAGCTTTAGGGCAACGGTGTATACCGGGGAGCTGTTTTTT CASSFRATVYTGELFF
. . TRBJ1-2 TRBV5-6 TGTGCCAGCAGTTCCCCCGGGGAGCGGGGCTACACCTTC CASSSPGERGYTF
. TRBD1 TRBJ2-2 TRBV6-5 TGTGCCAGCAGCCGGGGACAGATGAACACCGGGGAGCTGTTTTTT CASSRGQMNTGELFF
. . TRBJ2-3 TRBV19 TGTGCCAGTACCCCACCCGGTACGGGGAACACAGATACGCAGTATTTT CASTPPGTGNTDTQYF
. . TRBJ1-1 TRBV4-1 TGCGCCAGCAGCACGGGTACACAAAACACTGAAGCTTTCTTT CASSTGTQNTEAFF
. . TRBJ2-7 TRBV11-2 TGTGCCAGCAGCTTAGTCACCCGCTCAGCTTCCTACGAGCAGTACTTC CASSLVTRSASYEQYF
once . TRBJ1-4 TRBV5-6 TGTGCCAGCAGCTTTGTAGGGGCGGCTAATGAAAAACTGTTTTTT CASSFVGAANEKLFF
. . TRBJ2-7 TRBV9 TGTGCCAGCAGCGCCGGCTACGAGCAGTACTTC CASSAGYEQYF
. TRBD1 TRBJ1-3 TRBV7-3 TGTGCCAGCAGCTCCAACGGACAGGGGAGTACTGGAAACACCATATATTTT CASSSNGQGSTGNTIYF
. . TRBJ1-3 TRBV7-2 TGTGCCAGCAGCTTAGCGGTCAGGAGCTCTGGAAACACCATATATTTT CASSLAVRSSGNTIYF
. TRBD1 TRBJ2-7 TRBV9 TGTGCCAGCAGCGTAGGGGGACAGGGTACCCACGAGCAGTACTTC CASSVGGQGTHEQYF
once TRBD1 TRBJ1-2 TRBV7-2 TGTGCCAGCAGCCTTGAGACAGGGGTGTATGGCTACACCTTC CASSLETGVYGYTF
. TRBD2 TRBJ2-3 TRBV29-1 TGCAGCGTTGCCCGGCGGCTAGCGGGAGAACTAGATACGCAGTATTTT CSVARRLAGELDTQYF
. . TRBJ1-2 TRBV7-9 TGTGCCAGCAGCTCCGCGTCGGGCTTGGGCTACACCTTC CASSSASGLGYTF
. TRBD2 TRBJ2-5 TRBV10-1 TGCGCCAGCACCTACACTACTCGGGGTAGCGGGGTACGCGAGACCCAGTACTTC CASTYTTRGSGVRETQYF
. . TRBJ1-6 TRBV4-1 TGCGCCAGCAGCCCCCATCAGGCGAGACAGAGGAATTCACCCCTCCACTTT CASSPHQARQRNSPLHF
few TRBD1 TRBJ2-7 TRBV5-1 TGCGCCAGCAGGGGAACAGGGGTGTACGAGCAGTACTTC CASRGTGVYEQYF
. . TRBJ1-1 TRBV5-1 TGCGCCAGCAGCGCCCAGGGTAGAGATGAAGCTTTCTTT CASSAQGRDEAFF
once . TRBJ2-5 TRBV7-2 TGTGCCAGCAGCTTCGGGGAGACCCAGTACTTC CASSFGETQYF
. . TRBJ1-5 TRBV30 TGTGCCTGGAGTGTACAGGATAATCAGCCCCAGCATTTT CAWSVQDNQPQHF
. . TRBJ2-7 TRBV7-9 TGTGCCAGCAGCGGGCACAGGGTCTACGAGCAGTACTTC CASSGHRVYEQYF
. TRBD2 TRBJ2-2 TRBV6-1 TGTGCCAGCAGCTTAAAGCGGGAGGTCACCGGGGAGCTGTTTTTT CASSLKREVTGELFF
. TRBD1 TRBJ2-5 TRBV6-4 TGTGCCAGCAGTACCCCCCTCGACAGGGGGCTTATGAAGACCCAGTACTTC CASSTPLDRGLMKTQYF
. . TRBJ2-4 TRBV5-6 TGTGCCAGCAGCTATTCAAGGCTACTAGCCAAAAACATTCAGTACTTC CASSYSRLLAKNIQYF
. . TRBJ1-4 TRBV4-1 TGCGCCAGCAGCCAAGATAGAGCGCGGGCGGGGTCAACTAATGAAAAACTGTTTTTT CASSQDRARAGSTNEKLFF
. . TRBJ1-4 TRBV19 TGTGCCAGTAGTATGAGGACAGCCGCAACTAATGAAAAACTGTTTTTT CASSMRTAATNEKLFF